Presented here are 16 T cell receptor beta chains from one specimen sequenced in a study of blood T cell repertoires in COVID-19. Using immunoSEQ multiplex PCR, the repertoire was profiled, and TCRdb retains in-frame clones only, with some absent. The sample has 380,000 or so clones, roughly 80% seen once. The sequenced sample consisted of peripheral blood. The receptors shown here come from a human donor with acute or convalescent COVID-19. The donor label of this sample is uncertain.

This clone has more than one count but fewer than ten. V and J are TRBV27 and TRBJ1-1; D may be TRBD1 (5 bases). V lost 4 bases and J lost 0, with 6 bases in between. The CDR3 totals 13 residues. Germline V lookup: CDR1 MNHEY, CDR2 SMNVEV (reference sequence). CDR3 coding DNA: TGTGCCAGCAGTTCAGGGTTGAACACTGAAGCTTTCTTT. This translates into CASSSGLNTEAFF.

This clone has only a few counts. V usage is TRBV28 and J usage is TRBJ1-2, with 7 bases aligning to TRBD1. CDR1 and CDR2 from the germline V gene are MDHEN and SYDVKM. CDR3 size: 15 residues. V lost 6 bases, J lost 5 bases, and 12 bases stayed unmatched. The CDR3 nucleotides read TGTGCCAGCAGCTCCCATGGGGCAGGGGGGTATGGCTACACCTTC. This gives the protein CASSSHGAGGYGYTF.

J is TRBJ2-1 and V is TRBV6-1; TRBD1 matches 7 bases. The germline V gene encodes CDR1 MNHNS and CDR2 SASEGT. V shed 3 bases, J shed 5 bases, and the junction held 13 bases outside the gene matches. This CDR3 is 17 amino acids long. CDR3 DNA: TGTGCCAGCAGTGAGCCGGGACAGTCGTCGATAGACAATGAGCAGTTCTTC. Translation gives CASSEPGQSSIDNEQFF.

The chain couples TRBV23-1 to TRBJ1-5; 7 bases match TRBD1. TRBV23-1 belongs to the ORF category, with a function that is uncertain. The CDR3 consists of 16 residues. V gave up 7 bases and J gave up 1 base; unmatched junction bases: 10. In nucleotides, the CDR3 is TGCGCCAGCACCCGATTCGACAGGGCGAGCAATCAGCCCCAGCATTTT. Amino acid sequence: CASTRFDRASNQPQHF.

The chain links TRBV6-5 to TRBJ2-7; no clear D gene. The V and J ends lost 6 bases and 4 bases respectively, with 10 bases between them. The germline CDR1 and CDR2 sequences are MNHEY and SVGAGI. This CDR3 region has 12 residues. CDR3 sequence reads: CASSSTYYEQYF. CDR3 DNA sequence: TGTGCCAGCAGCTCGACATATTACGAGCAGTACTTC.

This clone was seen just once. The rearrangement links TRBV7-9 to TRBJ2-7, with D perhaps TRBD2 (6 bases). V was cut by 7 bases and J by 3 bases, with 19 bases left in between. CDR1 SEHNR and CDR2 FQNEAQ come from the germline V gene (reference sequence). The CDR3 sequence is 15 residues long. CDR3 amino acids: CASTEGRLENYEQYF. CDR3 sequence (DNA): TGTGCCAGCACCGAAGGAAGACTAGAGAACTACGAGCAGTACTTC.

In regard to this clone: Additional DNA sequences in this sample encode the identical CDR3. The V gene is TRBV5-1, the J gene TRBJ2-1; 7 bases align to TRBD1. CDR1 and CDR2 (germline): SGHRS, YFSETQ. The CDR3 is 14 amino acids. With V trimmed by 2 bases and J by 4 bases, 3 bases remained unmatched. In nucleotides, the CDR3 is TGCGCCAGCAGCTTAGGGGGCGCTTACAATGAGCAGTTCTTC. Protein product: CASSLGGAYNEQFF.

The chain recombines TRBV5-5 with TRBJ2-7; TRBD1 might be the D (6 bases). Per germline, CDR1 SGHKS and CDR2 YYEKEE (reference sequence). The CDR3 runs 16 residues. With 1 base removed from V and 6 bases from J, the gap between germline ends came to 20 bases. CDR3: CASSLNVKAGAREQYF. Here the CDR3 DNA reads TGTGCCAGCAGCTTGAATGTCAAGGCAGGGGCCCGCGAGCAGTACTTC.

The chain couples TRBV10-1 to TRBJ2-3, with 14 bases aligning to TRBD2. V trimming: 8 bases; J trimming: 5 bases; junction bases outside the gene matches: 15. Germline CDR1 and CDR2: WNHNN and SYGVQD (reference sequence). The CDR3 extends over 18 amino acids. CDR3 sequence (DNA): TGCGCCAGCGGGAACGGACTAGCGGGAGGTCTGCGTGGAGATACGCAGTATTTT. This encodes CASGNGLAGGLRGDTQYF.

The chain carries TRBV25-1 and TRBJ1-1, with D possibly matching TRBD1 (6 bases). Germline CDR1 is MGHDK and CDR2 is SYGVNS. The CDR3 is 15 residues long. The V and J ends lost 2 bases and 1 base respectively, with 11 bases between them. CDR3 amino acids: CASSERGASNTEAFF. In DNA, the CDR3 is TGTGCCAGCAGTGAACGGGGGGCTTCGAACACTGAAGCTTTCTTT.

The chain carries TRBV5-1 and TRBJ1-1; D not certain. Germline V gene data show CDR1 as SGHRS and CDR2 as YFSETQ. V gave up 8 bases and J gave up 0 bases, with 14 bases separating them. The CDR3 sequence is 14 residues long. The CDR3 sequence is CASQEGGLNTEAFF. The CDR3 nucleotides read TGCGCCAGTCAGGAGGGCGGACTGAACACTGAAGCTTTCTTT.

This chain connects TRBV4-1 to TRBJ1-1; 7 bases align to TRBD1. Per the germline V gene, CDR1 is MGHRA and CDR2 is YSYEKL. V lost 0 bases, J lost 10 bases, and 5 bases stayed unmatched. The CDR3 loop spans 13 amino acids. Here the CDR3 reads CASSQDRTGVAFF. For the CDR3, the DNA is TGCGCCAGCAGCCAAGATCGTACAGGGGTAGCTTTCTTT.

The gene calls are TRBV4-2 and TRBJ1-1; TRBD1 matches at 7 bases. Germline CDR1 reads LGHNA; CDR2 reads YNFKEQ. CDR3 length: 17 amino acids. The trim removed 1 base at V and 0 bases at J, leaving 8 bases unmatched. The CDR3 DNA reads TGTGCCAGCAGCCAAGGACAGGGTCTTTGGATGAACACTGAAGCTTTCTTT. It is translated as CASSQGQGLWMNTEAFF.

The chain is built from TRBV5-1 and TRBJ1-3; 10 bases match TRBD1. The CDR3 is 16 residues long. Germline V gives CDR1 SGHRS, CDR2 YFSETQ. J gave up 2 bases and V 0 bases, and 2 bases lay outside the gene matches. CDR3 amino acids: CASSLDGTGAGNTIYF. The CDR3 bases are TGCGCCAGCAGCTTGGACGGGACAGGGGCTGGAAACACCATATATTTT.

This rearrangement joins TRBV6-5 to TRBJ2-3; tentatively, D is TRBD1 (6 bases). The ends were cut back, 6 bases at V and 4 bases at J, with 14 bases in the middle. The CDR3 extends over 14 amino acids. CDR1 and CDR2 from the germline V gene are MNHEY and SVGAGI. The DNA for the CDR3 is TGTGCCAGCAGAAGGGGGATTCGGCCAGATACGCAGTATTTT. Protein: CASRRGIRPDTQYF.

The chain joins TRBV14 to TRBJ2-1; D might be TRBD1 (5 bases). The V end lost 4 bases, the J end lost 4 bases, and 14 bases lay between the germline ends. The CDR3 is made up of 15 amino acids. Per the germline V gene, CDR1 is SGHDN and CDR2 is FVKESK. DNA for the CDR3: TGTGCCAGCAGCCCAACAGGTTTGTCTTACAATGAGCAGTTCTTC. Translation gives CASSPTGLSYNEQFF.